Sequencing of this T cell receptor (beta chain) was carried out in a study of identical twins. A universal primer site arose from template switching, and cDNA bore unique molecular identifiers. A single record per CDR3 protein comes from TCRdb applying MiXCR to the 5' RACE reads. The profile shows hundreds of thousands of distinct CDR3 sequences, 9% to 15% of them singletons. This CDR3 contains 11 residues. Trimming shortened V by 3 bases and J by 3 bases, and 2 bases separated the two germline ends. Germline V gene sequence: CDR1 ENHRY, CDR2 SYGVKD. A few counts support this clonotype. What it recognizes is unknown. Study-wide findings and caveats: Cord blood beta clonotypes present at high abundance carried fewer insertions; no such pattern appeared in memory repertoires.

Separately, the same data were catalogued under a study of yellow fever vaccine responses in identical twins.

Sequenced: CD8+ T cells sorted from blood. This clonotype originated in a woman between 18 and 30 years old in good health. The rearrangement links TRBV10-3 to TRBJ1-1; no firm D call. As DNA, the CDR3 is TGTGCCATCAGTGAATACACTGAAGCTTTCTTT. Amino acids: CAISEYTEAFF.